Listed here are 26 T cell receptor beta chains from one sample, sequenced in a study of blood T cell repertoires in COVID-19. Produced via immunoSEQ multiplex PCR; TCRdb's table is partial and in-frame only. This table holds around 250,000 clones, 82% found once. Sequences were obtained from peripheral blood. The receptors shown here come from an elderly woman with acute or convalescent COVID-19.

The chain joins TRBV14 to TRBJ1-1, with D unclear. There are 13 residues in the CDR3. The V and J ends lost 4 bases and 2 bases respectively, with 8 bases between them. The germline V gene has CDR1 SGHDN and CDR2 FVKESK. CDR3 bases: TGTGCCAGCAGCCTTGGACTCAACACTGAAGCTTTCTTT. It encodes CASSLGLNTEAFF.

This chain links TRBV7-9 with TRBJ1-5; the match to TRBD1 covers 9 bases. V shed 7 bases and J 3 bases; nucleotides not matched to a gene: 4. Germline values: CDR1 SEHNR, CDR2 FQNEAQ (reference sequence). This CDR3 spans 14 amino acids. The CDR3 spells CASTRTGDNQPQHF. The CDR3 DNA follows: TGTGCCAGCACCAGGACAGGGGACAATCAGCCCCAGCATTTT.

As DNA, the CDR3 is TGTGCCATCAGTGGCGGTGAGGCTAGCGGGAGGCAAGAGACCCAGTACTTC. It encodes CAISGGEASGRQETQYF. The chain combines TRBV10-3 with TRBJ2-5; 11 nucleotides match TRBD2. There are 17 residues in the CDR3. Trimming at V came to 4 bases and at J to 2 bases, leaving 9 bases not matched to a gene. Germline V gene sequence: CDR1 ENHRY, CDR2 SYGVKD.

The V call is TRBV7-2, the J call TRBJ2-2, with TRBD2 matching over 8 bases. The V gene end was trimmed by 1 base and the J gene end by 5 bases; junction bases not matched to a gene: 0. Germline V gene lookup returns CDR1 SGHTA and CDR2 FQGNSA. This CDR3 has 14 residues. This CDR3 reads CASSLERGTGELFF. The CDR3 DNA is TGTGCCAGCAGCTTAGAGCGGGGGACCGGGGAGCTGTTTTTT.

This rearrangement joins TRBV5-1 to TRBJ2-5; 7 nucleotides line up with TRBD1. Germline values: CDR1 SGHRS, CDR2 YFSETQ. This CDR3 has 13 amino acids. V lost 4 bases, J lost 5 bases, and 5 bases stayed unmatched. The CDR3 reads CASSMQGVETQYF. The CDR3 region has the DNA TGCGCCAGCAGCATGCAGGGGGTTGAGACCCAGTACTTC.

This clone appeared once. The J gene is TRBJ1-2, the V gene TRBV5-1; weak D call: TRBD1 (5 bases). The CDR3 is 13 residues long. Trimming took 4 bases from V and 8 from J, leaving 15 bases between them. Germline-derived CDR1 and CDR2 are SGHRS and YFSETQ. The CDR3 is CASSMGRMEGYTF. The CDR3 DNA reads as TGCGCCAGCAGCATGGGACGGATGGAGGGCTACACCTTC.

The chain uses TRBV6-1 and TRBJ1-1; TRBD1 is a possible D gene (6 bases). Per germline, CDR1 MNHNS and CDR2 SASEGT. The V end was cut by 2 bases, the J end by 4 bases, with 14 bases between. CDR3 length: 15 amino acids. CDR3 residues: CASSEFTTGTTEAFF. As DNA, the CDR3 is TGTGCCAGCAGTGAATTCACCACAGGGACCACTGAAGCTTTCTTT.

The rearrangement links TRBV28 to TRBJ1-2, with a tentative D call TRBD1 (5 bases). This CDR3 region has 15 residues. Trimming removed 5 bases at V and 0 bases at J, with 13 bases between. Per germline, CDR1 MDHEN and CDR2 SYDVKM. CDR3 region: CASSATDSANYGYTF. The CDR3 DNA sequence: TGTGCCAGCAGTGCGACAGATTCAGCTAACTATGGCTACACCTTC.

This CDR3 reads CASSSTQVSTLHF. The CDR3 coding sequence is TGTGCCAGCAGCTCCACCCAGGTTTCCACCCTCCACTTT. V gene TRBV5-5 combines with J gene TRBJ1-6; D remains ambiguous. CDR1 and CDR2 (germline): SGHKS, YYEKEE (reference sequence). Deletions cut 3 bases from V and 14 bases from J, with 15 bases between. The CDR3 length is 13 residues.

The chain employs TRBV14 and TRBJ2-1; TRBD2 matches at 8 bases. Looked up from germline, CDR1 is SGHDN and CDR2 is FVKESK. The ends lost 1 base at V and 7 bases at J; junction bases unmatched: 3. CDR3 length: 14 residues. This CDR3 reads CASSQGLAGNEQFF. In nucleotides, the CDR3 is TGTGCCAGCAGCCAAGGGTTAGCGGGGAATGAGCAGTTCTTC.

The chain combines TRBV9 with TRBJ2-3, with D hard to call. V shed 0 bases and J shed 5 bases, with 10 bases lying between them. Germline CDR1 is SGDLS and CDR2 is YYNGEE. CDR3 length: 14 amino acids. The CDR3 sequence: CASSVGPLVDTQYF. For the CDR3, the DNA is TGTGCCAGCAGCGTAGGACCCCTAGTAGATACGCAGTATTTT.

The chain joins TRBV15 to TRBJ2-5, with 11 positions matching TRBD1. CDR1 is LNHNV and CDR2 is YYDKDF in the germline V gene (reference sequence). V gave up 5 bases and J gave up 5 bases; unmatched junction bases: 7. There are 15 residues in the CDR3. CDR3 loop: CATSAPGQGVETQYF. The DNA for the CDR3 is TGTGCCACCAGCGCTCCGGGACAGGGGGTGGAGACCCAGTACTTC. Looking up the rest from reference TRBV15 and TRBJ2-5 gives the full variable domain: DAMVIQNPRYQVTQFGKPVTLSCSQTLNHNVMYWYQQKSSQAPKLLFHYYDKDFNNEADTPDNFQSRRPNTSFCFLDIRSPGLGDTAMYLCATSAPGQGVETQYFGPGTRLLVL.

The chain carries TRBV28 and TRBJ2-1, with 14 bases fitting TRBD2. V shed 3 bases and J 7 bases; nucleotides not matched to a gene: 11. The CDR3 loop spans 18 amino acids. Germline V gene sequence: CDR1 MDHEN, CDR2 SYDVKM. The CDR3 here is CASSFPLGTSGRINEQFF. CDR3 nucleotides: TGTGCCAGCAGTTTTCCCCTAGGGACTAGCGGGAGAATTAATGAGCAGTTCTTC.

The chain carries TRBV7-9 and TRBJ2-5; TRBD1 might be the D (6 bases). The CDR3 has 16 amino acids. The germline CDR1 and CDR2 sequences are SEHNR and FQNEAQ (reference sequence). V lost 0 bases and J 5 bases, leaving 16 bases between the germline ends. This CDR3 is CASSLAGTGMWETQYF. CDR3 bases: TGTGCCAGCAGCTTAGCGGGTACAGGGATGTGGGAGACCCAGTACTTC.

This clone was seen a few times. V usage is TRBV4-2 and J usage is TRBJ1-2, with 7 nucleotides matching TRBD1. Germline V lookup: CDR1 LGHNA, CDR2 YNFKEQ. The J segment lost 7 bases and the V segment lost 0 bases, leaving 8 bases of the junction unmatched. CDR3 size: 15 residues. CDR3 DNA sequence: TGTGCCAGCAGCCAAGATAAGCACAGGGGCGCTGGCTACACCTTC. Its protein product is CASSQDKHRGAGYTF.

This chain joins TRBV11-2 and TRBJ2-1, with 10 bases aligning to TRBD2. The CDR3 has 18 residues. V lost 5 bases to trimming and J lost 7 bases; unmatched junction nucleotides: 17. The germline V gene encodes CDR1 SGHAT and CDR2 FQNNGV. Here the CDR3 reads CASSPVDRAGGRGNEQFF. The CDR3 DNA reads TGTGCCAGCAGCCCCGTCGATCGAGCGGGAGGGAGGGGTAATGAGCAGTTCTTC. The full variable domain, rest sourced from reference TRBV11-2 and TRBJ2-1, is EAGVAQSPRYKIIEKRQSVAFWCNPISGHATLYWYQQILGQGPKLLIQFQNNGVVDDSQLPKDRFSAERLKGVDSTLKIQPAKLEDSAVYLCASSPVDRAGGRGNEQFFGPGTRLTVL.

The chain employs TRBV24-1 and TRBJ2-3, with 9 positions matching TRBD2. The length of the CDR3 is 15 residues. J was trimmed by 4 bases and V by 5 bases; bases with no gene match: 6. Germline CDR1 is KGHDR and CDR2 is SFDVKD. DNA of the CDR3: TGTGCCACCAGTGCCGGTAGCGGGAGCGCAGATACGCAGTATTTT. This translates into CATSAGSGSADTQYF.

The chain uses TRBV28 and TRBJ1-3; 8 bases align to TRBD1. V shed 5 bases and J 8 bases; nucleotides not matched to a gene: 17. Per the germline V gene, CDR1 is MDHEN and CDR2 is SYDVKM. This CDR3 is 17 amino acids long. The CDR3 loop is CASSLSSQGAGGDTIYF. CDR3 sequence (DNA): TGTGCCAGCAGTCTATCGTCCCAGGGGGCTGGGGGAGACACCATATATTTT.

The rearrangement uses TRBV6-5 and TRBJ2-7; 10 bases agree with TRBD2. V gave up 0 bases and J gave up 6 bases; unmatched junction bases: 8. The CDR3 contains 16 residues. Looked up from germline, CDR1 is MNHEY and CDR2 is SVGAGI. CDR3 bases: TGTGCCAGCAGTTACTCGATGCTAGCGGGAGAGGGCGAGCAGTACTTC. It specifies CASSYSMLAGEGEQYF.

V is TRBV12-5 and J is TRBJ2-3, with TRBD1 matching over 12 bases. This CDR3 is 14 amino acids long. V lost 5 bases to trimming and J lost 5 bases; unmatched junction nucleotides: 2. CDR1 and CDR2 from the germline V gene are LGHNT and FRNRAP. The CDR3 spells CASGRDRGQDTQYF. The DNA of the CDR3 is TGTGCTAGTGGTCGGGACAGGGGGCAAGATACGCAGTATTTT. Full variable domain (missing parts from reference TRBV12-5 and TRBJ2-3): DARVTQTPRHKVTEMGQEVTMRCQPILGHNTVFWYRQTMMQGLELLAYFRNRAPLDDSGMPKDRFSAEMPDATLATLKIQPSEPRDSAVYFCASGRDRGQDTQYFGPGTRLTVL.

The chain employs TRBV7-3 and TRBJ1-1; tentatively, D is TRBD1 (5 bases). The CDR3 is 15 residues long. Between the trimmed V and J ends, which lost 4 bases and 0 bases, there was a span of 12 bases. Germline-derived CDR1 and CDR2 are SGHTA and FQGTGA. CDR3: CASSSYGDLNTEAFF. DNA of the CDR3: TGTGCCAGCAGCTCCTATGGGGACTTGAACACTGAAGCTTTCTTT.

This CDR3 is CASSQGGQGGYEQYF. Here the CDR3 DNA reads TGCGCCAGCAGCCAAGGGGGACAGGGTGGCTACGAGCAGTACTTC. The genes are TRBV4-3 and TRBJ2-7; 9 bases map to TRBD1. The CDR3 sequence is 15 residues long. CDR1 and CDR2 (germline): LGHNA, YSLEER. The junction had 4 bases not matched to a gene; V was cut back by 1 base and J by 3 bases.

V gene TRBV19 combines with J gene TRBJ2-7; D is possibly TRBD1 (6 bases). V gave up 8 bases and J gave up 2 bases, with 22 bases separating them. Germline V gene data show CDR1 as LNHDA and CDR2 as SQIVND (reference sequence). CDR3 length: 16 residues. The CDR3 DNA follows: TGTGCCAGTTCCCGTACAGGGAGTAGTGTTGCCTACGAGCAGTACTTC. Translated: CASSRTGSSVAYEQYF. Full variable domain (rest looked up from reference TRBV19 and TRBJ2-7): DGGITQSPKYLFRKEGQNVTLSCEQNLNHDAMYWYRQDPGQGLRLIYYSQIVNDFQKGDIAEGYSVSREKKESFPLTVTSAQKNPTAFYLCASSRTGSSVAYEQYFGPGTRLTVT.

The V and J genes are TRBV7-2 and TRBJ2-3; perhaps TRBD2 as D (5 bases). Deletions cut 4 bases from V and 4 bases from J, with 6 bases between. This CDR3 spans 12 amino acids. CDR1 is SGHTA and CDR2 is FQGNSA in the germline V gene. The CDR3 DNA sequence: TGTGCCAGCAGCTCCGGGGCAGATACGCAGTATTTT. This encodes CASSSGADTQYF.

The chain uses TRBV7-2 and TRBJ2-5; TRBD1 matches 7 bases. CDR1 and CDR2 (germline): SGHTA, FQGNSA. This CDR3 has 15 residues. V lost 5 bases, J lost 6 bases, and 12 bases stayed unmatched. CDR3 loop: CASSHRGRWEKTQYF. CDR3 DNA: TGTGCCAGCAGCCACAGGGGACGGTGGGAGAAGACCCAGTACTTC.

This clone was observed a handful of times. This chain uses TRBV29-1 with TRBJ2-3, with 7 bases fitting TRBD1. The ends lost 2 bases at V and 0 bases at J; junction bases unmatched: 5. CDR1 SQVTM and CDR2 ANQGSEA come from the germline V gene. This CDR3 is 15 amino acids long. CDR3 sequence: CSVETGQDSTDTQYF. In nucleotides, the CDR3 is TGCAGCGTTGAAACAGGACAGGACAGCACAGATACGCAGTATTTT.